This note documents a single T cell receptor (beta chain) sequence. Its antigen is unknown. The memory fraction was CD4+CD45RO+CD25- cells. The germline V gene has CDR1 WSHSY and CDR2 SAAADI. Trimming cost V 8 bases and J 6 bases, with 10 bases left between them. CDR3 size: 11 residues. Semi-nested PCR with Nested Universal Primer A followed constant-region reverse priming of full-length variable regions. One entry per CDR3 protein, called by TCRdb with MiXCR from the 5' RACE reads. The data show about 40,000 distinct CDR3 sequences, 25% to 35% seen once. Whole-study findings and limits: Whole repertoires were not studied in the larger cohort, only one V-J beta rearrangement. Tumor Tregs overlapped most with tumor, then blood, naive CD4+ cells.

V is TRBV10-2 and J is TRBJ1-2, with a weak D call TRBD1 (5 bases). Input material: tumor-infiltrating memory CD4+ T cells sorted from the breast tumor. Subset reported: memory CD4+ T cells, CD4+CD45RO+CD25-. The receptor was derived from a female donor with breast cancer. The CDR3: CASLDSDGYTF. The CDR3 DNA follows: TGCGCCAGCCTAGACAGCGATGGCTACACCTTC.